The 3 T cell receptor beta chains given below trace back to one sample, sequenced in a study of blood T cell repertoires in COVID-19. Clones were read by immunoSEQ multiplex PCR, and TCRdb kept only the in-frame ones, dropping some. The repertoire includes 150,000 to 200,000 clones, 65% to 85% of them detected once, and under 3% sits in the top ten. Sequencing input: peripheral blood. All receptors derive from a human donor with acute or convalescent COVID-19. The donor label of this sample is uncertain.

This clone was observed once. This chain uses TRBV7-3 with TRBJ2-2, with D perhaps TRBD1 (6 bases). The CDR3 sequence is 13 residues long. Trimming removed 5 bases from V and 8 bases from J, with 12 bases in between. The germline V gene encodes CDR1 SGHTA and CDR2 FQGTGA. CDR3 residues: CASSPQDRGELFF. CDR3 bases: TGTGCCAGCAGCCCTCAGGACAGAGGGGAGCTGTTTTTT.

This clone was seen a few times. This chain joins TRBV5-1 and TRBJ2-2; 13 bases align to TRBD2. Germline CDR1 is SGHRS and CDR2 is YFSETQ. The junction had 4 bases not matched to a gene; V was cut back by 3 bases and J by 5 bases. This CDR3 has 16 residues. The chain's CDR3 is CASSSGLAGNTGELFF. The CDR3 DNA reads as TGCGCCAGCAGCTCGGGACTAGCGGGGAATACCGGGGAGCTGTTTTTT.

The V call is TRBV24-1, the J call TRBJ2-1, with D possibly matching TRBD1 (6 bases). This CDR3 is built from 16 residues. Germline assignment: CDR1 KGHDR and CDR2 SFDVKD. Trimming removed 2 bases from V and 0 bases from J, with 10 bases in between. The CDR3 here is CATSDSTGDSYNEQFF. In DNA, the CDR3 is TGTGCCACCAGTGATTCGACAGGAGACTCCTACAATGAGCAGTTCTTC.